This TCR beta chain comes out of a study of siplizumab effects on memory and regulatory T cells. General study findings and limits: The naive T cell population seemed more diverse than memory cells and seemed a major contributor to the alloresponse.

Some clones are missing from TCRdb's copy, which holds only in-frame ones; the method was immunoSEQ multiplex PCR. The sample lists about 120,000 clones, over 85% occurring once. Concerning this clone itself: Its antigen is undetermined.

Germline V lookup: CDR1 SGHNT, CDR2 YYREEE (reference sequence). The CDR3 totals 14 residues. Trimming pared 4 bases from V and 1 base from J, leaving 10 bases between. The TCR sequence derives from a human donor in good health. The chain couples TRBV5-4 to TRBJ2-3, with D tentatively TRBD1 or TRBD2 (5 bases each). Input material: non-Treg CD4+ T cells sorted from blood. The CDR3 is CASSDRGGTDTQYF. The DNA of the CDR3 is TGTGCCAGCAGCGATAGAGGGGGCACAGATACGCAGTATTTT.